These 21 T cell receptor beta chains were sequenced from one sample in a study of blood T cell repertoires in COVID-19. Assay: immunoSEQ multiplex PCR; the TCRdb copy retains only in-frame clones and omits some. The sample records around 95,000 clones, just over 90% being singletons. The sequencing input was peripheral blood. These receptors originate from a man aged 45 to 65 with active COVID-19.

J is TRBJ2-2 and V is TRBV5-1; TRBD2 is a possible D gene (6 bases). The germline V and J ends were trimmed by 4 bases and 5 bases, with 21 bases remaining between them. CDR1 and CDR2 (germline): SGHRS, YFSETQ. This CDR3 has 17 residues. The CDR3 loop reads CASSPKTWGAGTGELFF. CDR3 nucleotide sequence: TGCGCCAGCAGCCCGAAAACCTGGGGCGCGGGGACCGGGGAGCTGTTTTTT.

The CDR3 region is CASRGQAFF. The CDR3 DNA reads as TGTGCCAGTAGGGGGCAAGCTTTCTTT. The chain is built from TRBV2 and TRBJ1-1; the match to TRBD1 covers 7 bases. The CDR3 runs 9 residues. Germline V CDR1 and CDR2: SNHLY, FYNNEI. After removal of 9 bases from V and 9 bases from J, the junction contained 1 base not matched to a gene.

This chain links TRBV7-2 with TRBJ1-2, with unresolved D. Trimming took off 5 bases at V and 8 bases at J, with 9 bases between the two ends. CDR3 length: 11 residues. CDR1 is SGHTA, CDR2 FQGNSA, per germline. The chain's CDR3 is CASSTGIGYTF. The CDR3 DNA reads TGTGCCAGCAGCACCGGGATCGGCTACACCTTC.

The chain carries TRBV19 and TRBJ2-1; TRBD2 matches at 9 bases. The CDR3 has 14 residues. The junction had 7 bases not matched to a gene; V was cut back by 6 bases and J by 7 bases. CDR1 LNHDA and CDR2 SQIVND come from the germline V gene (reference sequence). CDR3 sequence (DNA): TGTGCCAGTAGATTAGCGGGAGCTCGGAATGAGCAGTTCTTC. This sequence encodes CASRLAGARNEQFF.

The J gene is TRBJ1-4, the V gene TRBV9; a weak D match, TRBD1 (6 bases). The CDR3 runs 15 residues. Germline V gene sequence: CDR1 SGDLS, CDR2 YYNGEE. Trimming removed 2 bases from V and 2 bases from J, with 10 bases in between. CDR3 residues: CASSVLGQTNEKLFF. CDR3 coding DNA: TGTGCCAGCAGCGTCCTAGGACAGACTAATGAAAAACTGTTTTTT.

The chain links TRBV7-2 to TRBJ2-2; possible D gene TRBD1, 5 bases. The V end was cut by 5 bases, the J end by 0 bases, with 16 bases between. Germline-derived CDR1 and CDR2 are SGHTA and FQGNSA. The CDR3 is 17 residues long. The chain's CDR3 is CASSLSPTVANTGELFF. CDR3 DNA sequence: TGTGCCAGCAGCCTCTCCCCGACAGTAGCGAACACCGGGGAGCTGTTTTTT.

V and J are TRBV27 and TRBJ1-5; TRBD1 matches 12 bases. J was trimmed by 6 bases and V by 6 bases; bases with no gene match: 3. Germline assignment: CDR1 MNHEY and CDR2 SMNVEV (reference sequence). CDR3 length: 14 amino acids. This chain's CDR3 is CASRGQGAGQPQHF. DNA of the CDR3: TGTGCCAGCAGGGGACAGGGGGCCGGTCAGCCCCAGCATTTT.

This chain joins TRBV3-1 (or the pseudogene TRBV3-2) and TRBJ1-3; the D gene is possibly TRBD1 (6 bases). V gave up 0 bases and J gave up 8 bases, with 17 bases separating them. Germline V gene data show CDR1 as LGHDT and CDR2 as YNNKEL (reference sequence). The CDR3 has 16 residues. In nucleotides, the CDR3 is TGTGCCAGCAGCCAAGATCCTGGGGGCCTGGTAGACACCATATATTTT. Translation: CASSQDPGGLVDTIYF.

Details on this clone: One end of the junction varies from germline; a read error may be responsible. The chain uses TRBV27 and TRBJ2-1, with 9 bases lining up with TRBD2. The length of the CDR3 is 12 residues. The germline V gene has CDR1 MNHEY and CDR2 SMNVEV (reference sequence). The CDR3 loop reads CASSSRTSEEIF. The CDR3 DNA follows: TGTGCCAGCAGTTCCCGGACTAGCGAGGAGATCTTC.

The rearrangement joins TRBV6-4 to TRBJ1-1; D uncertain. In germline, CDR1 is MRHNA, CDR2 SNTAGT. The CDR3 has 14 amino acids. V gave up 3 bases and J gave up 1 base, with 9 bases separating them. For the CDR3, the DNA is TGTGCCAGCAGTGATTACGCGGGGAACACTGAAGCTTTCTTT. It specifies CASSDYAGNTEAFF.

Only one count was recorded for this clone. J is TRBJ2-1 and V is TRBV5-1, with D possibly matching TRBD2 (6 bases). CDR1 and CDR2 (germline): SGHRS, YFSETQ. The V end lost 0 bases, the J end lost 5 bases, and 15 bases lay between the germline ends. CDR3 length: 16 residues. Written as DNA, the CDR3 is TGCGCCAGCAGCTTGGACGGGAGCCAAAACAACAATGAGCAGTTCTTC. This encodes CASSLDGSQNNNEQFF.

This clone has more than one count but fewer than ten. The rearrangement uses TRBV2 and TRBJ2-2; D call uncertain. The V gene's germline CDR1 is SNHLY and CDR2 FYNNEI. Trimming took off 2 bases at V and 0 bases at J, with 10 bases between the two ends. The CDR3 is 16 amino acids. The CDR3 bases are TGTGCCAGCAGTGAATTAGAAGTCGCGAACACCGGGGAGCTGTTTTTT. It codes for CASSELEVANTGELFF.

This clone was recorded only once. The chain combines TRBV7-3 with TRBJ2-3, with TRBD2 matching over 9 bases. The CDR3 loop spans 15 amino acids. The V gene's germline CDR1 is SGHTA and CDR2 FQGTGA. V trimming: 5 bases; J trimming: 0 bases; junction bases outside the gene matches: 3. The CDR3 region is CASSLGLASTDTQYF. In nucleotides, the CDR3 is TGTGCCAGCAGCCTAGGACTAGCGAGCACAGATACGCAGTATTTT.

The rearrangement joins TRBV2 to TRBJ2-1, with TRBD1 identical over 7 bases. The V segment lost 0 bases and the J segment 6 bases; nucleotides outside the gene matches: 5. Germline assignment: CDR1 SNHLY and CDR2 FYNNEI. The CDR3 covers 15 residues. CDR3: CASSEAQGTVNEQFF. The CDR3 DNA reads as TGTGCCAGCAGTGAAGCGCAGGGGACAGTCAATGAGCAGTTCTTC.

V and J are TRBV7-9 and TRBJ1-3; D is uncertain. The germline gives CDR1 SEHNR, CDR2 FQNEAQ (reference sequence). Trimming removed 0 bases at V and 4 bases at J, with 10 bases between. This CDR3 comprises 15 residues. The CDR3 reads CASSLAPRLGNTIYF. Written as DNA, the CDR3 is TGTGCCAGCAGCTTAGCTCCTCGGTTGGGAAACACCATATATTTT. Looking up the rest from reference TRBV7-9 and TRBJ1-3 gives the full variable domain: DTGVSQNPRHKITKRGQNVTFRCDPISEHNRLYWYRQTLGQGPEFLTYFQNEAQLEKSRLLSDRFSAERPKGSFSTLEIQRTEQGDSAMYLCASSLAPRLGNTIYFGEGSWLTVV.

The V and J genes are TRBV5-1 and TRBJ2-1; 8 positions match TRBD1. Germline-derived CDR1 and CDR2 are SGHRS and YFSETQ. The CDR3 contains 14 residues. Trimming removed 7 bases from V and 6 bases from J; junction bases left unmatched: 9. CDR3: CASGQGLYSNEQFF. The CDR3 nucleotides are TGCGCCAGCGGACAGGGTTTGTATAGCAATGAGCAGTTCTTC.

The chain is built from TRBV3-1 (or the pseudogene TRBV3-2) and TRBJ2-7; D is unresolved. Germline-derived CDR1 and CDR2 are LGHDT and YNNKEL (reference sequence). The CDR3 covers 15 residues. Trimming pared 4 bases from V and 3 bases from J, leaving 16 bases between. DNA for the CDR3: TGTGCCAGCAGCCTCCGGATCAGTGCGGACTACGAGCAGTACTTC. Residues: CASSLRISADYEQYF.

The rearrangement joins TRBV6-2 or TRBV6-3 to TRBJ1-5, with a possible D match to TRBD1 (5 bases). Germline assignment: CDR1 MNHEY and CDR2 SVGEGT. The CDR3 contains 14 residues. The V gene lost 2 bases and the J gene lost 2 bases, with 7 bases spanning the gap. CDR3: CASSYSRGNQPQHF. For the CDR3, the DNA is TGTGCCAGCAGTTACAGCAGGGGCAATCAGCCCCAGCATTTT.

This clone has just one count. V gene TRBV10-1 combines with J gene TRBJ1-1, with D possibly TRBD1 on 6 matching bases. Per germline, CDR1 WNHNN and CDR2 SYGVQD (reference sequence). The CDR3 sequence is 14 residues long. V lost 4 bases and J lost 6, with 15 bases in between. The CDR3 reads CASSAAGVNSEAFF. CDR3 DNA sequence: TGCGCCAGCAGTGCGGCAGGGGTCAATTCTGAAGCTTTCTTT.

In DNA form, the CDR3 reads TGTGCCAGCAGCCACGGACAGGGTGGTTCGTTGCAGTACGTC. It specifies CASSHGQGGSLQYV. V gene TRBV5-5 combines with J gene TRBJ2-7; 8 positions agree with TRBD1. Germline lookup yields CDR1 SGHKS and CDR2 YYEKEE (reference sequence). The CDR3 runs to 14 residues. The trim removed 4 bases at V and 9 bases at J, leaving 12 bases unmatched.

The chain recombines TRBV9 with TRBJ1-2; D is perhaps TRBD1 (6 bases). CDR3 size: 17 residues. Germline lookup yields CDR1 SGDLS and CDR2 YYNGEE. Trimming took off 0 bases at V and 2 bases at J, with 17 bases between the two ends. The CDR3 reads CASSVGGGGRSNYGYTF. CDR3 in DNA: TGTGCCAGCAGCGTAGGAGGGGGGGGCAGATCAAACTATGGCTACACCTTC. Full variable domain (remainder filled in from reference TRBV9 and TRBJ1-2): DSGVTQTPKHLITATGQRVTLRCSPRSGDLSVYWYQQSLDQGLQFLIQYYNGEERAKGNILERFSAQQFPDLHSELNLSSLELGDSALYFCASSVGGGGRSNYGYTFGSGTRLTVV.